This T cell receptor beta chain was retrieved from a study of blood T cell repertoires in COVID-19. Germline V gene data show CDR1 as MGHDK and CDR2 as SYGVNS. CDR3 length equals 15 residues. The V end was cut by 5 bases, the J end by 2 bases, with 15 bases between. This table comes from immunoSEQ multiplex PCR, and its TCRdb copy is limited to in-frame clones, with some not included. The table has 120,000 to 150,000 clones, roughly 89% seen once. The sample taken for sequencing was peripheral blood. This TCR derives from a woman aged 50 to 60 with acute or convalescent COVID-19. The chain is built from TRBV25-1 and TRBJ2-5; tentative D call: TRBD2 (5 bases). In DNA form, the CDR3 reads TGTGCCAGCAGTCTTATTAACCCGGGACAAGAGACCCAGTACTTC. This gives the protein CASSLINPGQETQYF.